The present T cell receptor (beta chain) was sequenced within a study of technical replicates of blood from a handful of donors. The CDR3 contains 14 residues. The germline CDR1 and CDR2 sequences are KGHSH and LQKENI. The V end was cut by 2 bases, the J end by 2 bases, with 9 bases between. Generated by immunoSEQ multiplex PCR, the TCRdb table keeps only in-frame clones and is missing some. The table shows 81,000 or so clones, with around 96% occurring only once. Of note for this clone: Other DNA sequences in this specimen translate into the identical CDR3.

The sequence came from a human donor in good health. Sequenced sample: T cells isolated from PBMCs. The chain combines TRBV18 with TRBJ1-1; D is unclear. CDR3 coding DNA: TGTGCCAGCTCACCAGCGGGCGGAAACACTGAAGCTTTCTTT. Its translation: CASSPAGGNTEAFF.